This T cell receptor (beta chain) was sequenced during a study of blood T cell repertoires in COVID-19. Whole-study context: Samples taken during acute and convalescent COVID-19 were collected in the United States, Italy and Spain. From T cells, B-cell-depleted T cells, or PBMCs came the material, which was cDNA or gDNA.

Measured with immunoSEQ multiplex PCR; TCRdb has only the in-frame clones, and not every one. The sample lists just over 150,000 clones, more than 65% seen once, with more than 7.5% in the top ten. This CDR3 is built from 15 residues. Germline CDR1 and CDR2: KGHSH and LQKENI. V shed 0 bases and J shed 8 bases, with 13 bases lying between them. The sequencing input was peripheral blood. This chain links TRBV18 with TRBJ1-4; possible D gene TRBD1, 5 bases. The receptor was derived from a woman aged 45-65 years with acute or convalescent COVID-19. The CDR3 region has the DNA TGTGCCAGCTCACCACCTGGCAGGGCGGGGGAAAAACTGTTTTTT. It codes for CASSPPGRAGEKLFF.